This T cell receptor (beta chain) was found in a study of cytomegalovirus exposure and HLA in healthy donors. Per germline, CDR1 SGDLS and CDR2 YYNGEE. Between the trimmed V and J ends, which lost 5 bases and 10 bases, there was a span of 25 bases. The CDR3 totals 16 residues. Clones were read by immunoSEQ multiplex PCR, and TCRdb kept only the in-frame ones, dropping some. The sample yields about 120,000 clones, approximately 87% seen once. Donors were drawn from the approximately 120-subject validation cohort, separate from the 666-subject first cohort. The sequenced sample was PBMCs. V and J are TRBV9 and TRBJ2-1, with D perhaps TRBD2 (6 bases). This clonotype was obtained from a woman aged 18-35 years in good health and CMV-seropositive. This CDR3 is CASSPTTPRTAGEQFF. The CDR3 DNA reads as TGTGCCAGCAGTCCCACTACCCCTAGGACCGCGGGGGAGCAGTTCTTC.